These T cell receptor beta chains were read from a single sample in a study of blood T cell repertoires in COVID-19. TCRdb's table, derived via immunoSEQ multiplex PCR, lists solely in-frame clones and lacks some. This sample has about 200,000 clones, with around four fifths found just once. Sequencing was carried out using peripheral blood. The receptors here all came from a woman aged 80 or over with COVID-19, enrolled during active disease. Both conserved end residues are part of each CDR3. Fields, in order: CDR3 length, clone size, D gene, J gene, V gene, CDR3 protein, CDR3 DNA. D genes are given only for firm matches. Clone size is stated in some rows and not others, as once, few, many or a class when expanded.

cdr3_length: 14; clone_size: -; d_call: -; j_call: TRBJ1-1; v_call: TRBV30; cdr3_aa: CAWSGARGNTEAFF; cdr3_nt: TGTGCCTGGAGTGGCGCCAGGGGGAACACTGAAGCTTTCTTT
cdr3_length: 15; clone_size: -; d_call: TRBD2; j_call: TRBJ2-7; v_call: TRBV11-2; cdr3_aa: CASSLDRGGEREQYF; cdr3_nt: TGTGCCAGCAGCTTAGATAGGGGAGGGGAGAGGGAGCAGTACTTC
cdr3_length: 13; clone_size: -; d_call: -; j_call: TRBJ2-7; v_call: TRBV5-5; cdr3_aa: CASSLNLQYEQYF; cdr3_nt: TGTGCCAGCAGCTTGAACCTCCAGTACGAGCAGTACTTC
cdr3_length: 15; clone_size: -; d_call: -; j_call: TRBJ1-1; v_call: TRBV28; cdr3_aa: CASSPRTGINTEAFF; cdr3_nt: TGTGCCAGCAGTCCAAGGACGGGAATTAACACTGAAGCTTTCTTT
cdr3_length: 13; clone_size: -; d_call: -; j_call: TRBJ1-5; v_call: TRBV9; cdr3_aa: CASSRGSNQPQHF; cdr3_nt: TGTGCCAGCAGCAGGGGGTCCAATCAGCCCCAGCATTTT
cdr3_length: 15; clone_size: -; d_call: TRBD2; j_call: TRBJ2-5; v_call: TRBV6-5; cdr3_aa: CASSFGGGLRETQYF; cdr3_nt: TGTGCCAGCAGTTTCGGGGGGGGCCTTCGGGAGACCCAGTACTTC
cdr3_length: 16; clone_size: once; d_call: TRBD1; j_call: TRBJ1-4; v_call: TRBV4-2; cdr3_aa: CASSSDREGAGEKLFF; cdr3_nt: TGTGCCAGCAGCTCCGATCGGGAGGGGGCAGGTGAAAAACTGTTTTTT
cdr3_length: 14; clone_size: -; d_call: TRBD2; j_call: TRBJ2-7; v_call: TRBV5-1; cdr3_aa: CASSLARGSSEQYF; cdr3_nt: TGCGCCAGCAGCTTGGCTCGCGGGAGCTCCGAGCAGTACTTC
cdr3_length: 16; clone_size: -; d_call: TRBD2; j_call: TRBJ2-5; v_call: TRBV24-1; cdr3_aa: CATSEGGLAVQETQYF; cdr3_nt: TGTGCCACCAGTGAGGGGGGTCTAGCGGTTCAAGAGACCCAGTACTTC
cdr3_length: 15; clone_size: -; d_call: TRBD1; j_call: TRBJ1-2; v_call: TRBV5-1; cdr3_aa: CASSPRDRADYGYTF; cdr3_nt: TGCGCCAGCAGCCCAAGGGACAGGGCCGACTATGGCTACACCTTC
cdr3_length: 15; clone_size: -; d_call: -; j_call: TRBJ1-2; v_call: TRBV19; cdr3_aa: CASSIKEFGLYGYTF; cdr3_nt: TGTGCCAGTAGTATCAAGGAGTTCGGCCTTTATGGCTACACCTTC
cdr3_length: 13; clone_size: -; d_call: TRBD1; j_call: TRBJ2-7; v_call: TRBV5-4; cdr3_aa: CASSIAGTGEQYF; cdr3_nt: TGTGCCAGCAGCATCGCCGGGACAGGAGAGCAGTACTTC
cdr3_length: 14; clone_size: few; d_call: -; j_call: TRBJ1-2; v_call: TRBV7-2; cdr3_aa: CASSLVGQGAGDTF; cdr3_nt: -
cdr3_length: 14; clone_size: -; d_call: -; j_call: TRBJ1-1; v_call: TRBV3-1/TRBV3-2; cdr3_aa: CASSLGQRNTEAFF; cdr3_nt: TGTGCCAGCAGCCTTGGACAGAGGAACACTGAAGCTTTCTTT
cdr3_length: 16; clone_size: once; d_call: -; j_call: TRBJ1-6; v_call: TRBV7-6; cdr3_aa: CASSLNSGGVNSPLHF; cdr3_nt: TGTGCCAGCAGCTTAAATTCAGGAGGAGTAAATTCACCCCTCCACTTT
cdr3_length: 14; clone_size: medium-sized; d_call: -; j_call: TRBJ2-7; v_call: TRBV4-2; cdr3_aa: CASSQELVRYEQYF; cdr3_nt: TGTGCCAGCAGCCAAGAGCTAGTGAGGTACGAGCAGTACTTC
cdr3_length: 16; clone_size: -; d_call: TRBD1; j_call: TRBJ1-3; v_call: TRBV3-1/TRBV3-2; cdr3_aa: CASSLGRQGAGNTIYF; cdr3_nt: TGTGCCAGCAGCCTAGGGAGACAGGGGGCTGGAAACACCATATATTTT
cdr3_length: 15; clone_size: -; d_call: -; j_call: TRBJ2-3; v_call: TRBV10-3; cdr3_aa: CAISDPGVATDTQYF; cdr3_nt: TGTGCCATCAGTGACCCGGGGGTAGCGACAGATACGCAGTATTTT
cdr3_length: 14; clone_size: -; d_call: TRBD2; j_call: TRBJ2-7; v_call: TRBV5-5; cdr3_aa: CASSPSSGSYEQYF; cdr3_nt: TGTGCCAGCAGCCCCTCTAGCGGTTCCTACGAGCAGTACTTC
cdr3_length: 15; clone_size: -; d_call: TRBD2; j_call: TRBJ2-2; v_call: TRBV5-1; cdr3_aa: CASSLAGVNTGELFF; cdr3_nt: TGCGCCAGCAGCTTAGCGGGAGTTAACACCGGGGAGCTGTTTTTT
cdr3_length: 14; clone_size: -; d_call: -; j_call: TRBJ1-1; v_call: TRBV28; cdr3_aa: CASSWASRVLGAFF; cdr3_nt: TGTGCCAGCAGTTGGGCCAGCAGGGTGTTAGGAGCTTTCTTT
cdr3_length: 16; clone_size: -; d_call: TRBD1; j_call: TRBJ1-2; v_call: TRBV11-2; cdr3_aa: CASRTQRTGSAYGYTF; cdr3_nt: TGTGCCAGCAGGACCCAGCGGACAGGGTCCGCCTATGGCTACACCTTC
cdr3_length: 12; clone_size: -; d_call: -; j_call: TRBJ1-1; v_call: TRBV19; cdr3_aa: CASSFLQTEAFF; cdr3_nt: TGTGCCAGTAGCTTTCTTCAGACTGAAGCTTTCTTT
cdr3_length: 16; clone_size: -; d_call: -; j_call: TRBJ1-3; v_call: TRBV7-2; cdr3_aa: CASTQLGRGPGNTIYF; cdr3_nt: TGTGCCAGCACCCAACTTGGGAGGGGCCCTGGAAACACCATATATTTT
cdr3_length: 17; clone_size: once; d_call: -; j_call: TRBJ1-2; v_call: TRBV4-2; cdr3_aa: CASSPAVRQPTNYGYTF; cdr3_nt: TGTGCCAGCAGCCCGGCCGTTCGACAGCCTACTAACTATGGCTACACCTTC
cdr3_length: 16; clone_size: few; d_call: TRBD1; j_call: TRBJ2-5; v_call: TRBV7-3; cdr3_aa: CASSLNPGQGRETQYF; cdr3_nt: TGTGCCAGCAGCTTAAACCCGGGACAGGGGAGGGAGACCCAGTACTTC
cdr3_length: 14; clone_size: -; d_call: -; j_call: TRBJ2-7; v_call: TRBV7-8; cdr3_aa: CASSPQGLPREQYF; cdr3_nt: TGTGCCAGCAGCCCTCAGGGGCTGCCCAGGGAGCAGTACTTC
cdr3_length: 14; clone_size: -; d_call: -; j_call: TRBJ1-4; v_call: TRBV6-5; cdr3_aa: CATQLRHTQGKLFF; cdr3_nt: TGTGCCACCCAACTCCGACACACCCAAGGAAAACTGTTTTTT
cdr3_length: 15; clone_size: many; d_call: -; j_call: TRBJ2-1; v_call: TRBV5-6; cdr3_aa: CASSLSGQRSNEQFF; cdr3_nt: TGTGCCAGCAGCTTGTCGGGACAAAGATCCAATGAGCAGTTCTTC
cdr3_length: 15; clone_size: -; d_call: -; j_call: TRBJ1-4; v_call: TRBV18; cdr3_aa: CASSRGGATNEKLFF; cdr3_nt: TGTGCCAGCTCACGCGGGGGGGCTACTAATGAAAAACTGTTTTTT
cdr3_length: 12; clone_size: -; d_call: TRBD2; j_call: TRBJ2-1; v_call: TRBV5-1; cdr3_aa: CASSLGSGKGFF; cdr3_nt: TGCGCCAGCAGCTTAGGTAGCGGGAAGGGATTCTTC
cdr3_length: 14; clone_size: -; d_call: TRBD1; j_call: TRBJ1-6; v_call: TRBV11-2; cdr3_aa: CASSWTGSNSPLHF; cdr3_nt: TGTGCCAGCAGCTGGACAGGGTCCAATTCACCCCTCCACTTT
cdr3_length: 14; clone_size: -; d_call: TRBD1; j_call: TRBJ1-5; v_call: TRBV5-4; cdr3_aa: CASSLDRATGPQHF; cdr3_nt: TGTGCCAGCAGCCTAGACAGGGCCACGGGGCCCCAGCATTTT
cdr3_length: 13; clone_size: -; d_call: TRBD1; j_call: TRBJ2-7; v_call: TRBV6-1; cdr3_aa: CASRGDRGHEQYF; cdr3_nt: TGTGCCAGCAGGGGGGACAGGGGGCACGAGCAGTACTTC
cdr3_length: 15; clone_size: -; d_call: TRBD2; j_call: TRBJ2-2; v_call: TRBV6-6; cdr3_aa: CASTPRGGGTGELFF; cdr3_nt: TGTGCCAGCACCCCACGCGGGGGAGGCACCGGGGAGCTGTTTTTT
cdr3_length: 17; clone_size: few; d_call: -; j_call: TRBJ2-2; v_call: TRBV18; cdr3_aa: CASSSTSPAQGTGELFF; cdr3_nt: TGTGCCAGCTCATCGACTTCCCCCGCACAGGGCACCGGGGAGCTGTTTTTT
cdr3_length: 15; clone_size: -; d_call: TRBD2; j_call: TRBJ2-3; v_call: TRBV10-3; cdr3_aa: CAISVGSGGADTQYF; cdr3_nt: TGTGCCATCAGTGTGGGTAGCGGGGGGGCAGATACGCAGTATTTT
cdr3_length: 15; clone_size: few; d_call: TRBD1; j_call: TRBJ2-2; v_call: TRBV6-5; cdr3_aa: CASRTGVLLTGELFF; cdr3_nt: TGTGCCAGCAGGACAGGGGTCCTTCTCACCGGGGAGCTGTTTTTT
cdr3_length: 14; clone_size: -; d_call: TRBD2; j_call: TRBJ2-5; v_call: TRBV6-2/TRBV6-3; cdr3_aa: CASSYSGSLETQYF; cdr3_nt: TGTGCCAGCAGTTACAGCGGGAGCCTGGAGACCCAGTACTTC
cdr3_length: 16; clone_size: -; d_call: -; j_call: TRBJ2-1; v_call: TRBV7-2; cdr3_aa: CASSWPGSGRLNEQFF; cdr3_nt: TGTGCCAGCAGCTGGCCGGGATCGGGAAGGCTCAATGAGCAGTTCTTC
cdr3_length: 12; clone_size: few; d_call: -; j_call: TRBJ1-2; v_call: TRBV2; cdr3_aa: CASSLFYDGYTF; cdr3_nt: TGTGCCAGCAGCCTCTTCTATGATGGCTACACCTTC
cdr3_length: 15; clone_size: -; d_call: TRBD1; j_call: TRBJ1-5; v_call: TRBV5-8; cdr3_aa: CASSLVSGGRQPQHF; cdr3_nt: TGTGCCAGCAGCTTGGTGTCAGGGGGCCGTCAGCCCCAGCATTTT
cdr3_length: 15; clone_size: -; d_call: TRBD1; j_call: TRBJ1-6; v_call: TRBV28; cdr3_aa: CASSPRGQGWGTLHF; cdr3_nt: TGTGCCAGCAGCCCGAGAGGACAGGGTTGGGGTACCCTCCACTTT